This TCR beta chain came from a study of tumour-infiltrating T cells in Burkitt lymphoma (dated by TCRdb to the early 2020s). Study-wide context: TCR repertoire data were correlated with clinical outcome; productive clonality predicted overall and progression-free survival, independent of established prognosticators including age at diagnosis.

The CDR3 measures 15 amino acids from cysteine to phenylalanine. Solely the CDR3 DNA is kept, with 45 bases framed from the first base. The germline ends are 19 bases apart after V is trimmed by 5 bases and J by 5 bases. Per the germline V gene, SGHTA is the CDR1 and FQGNSA is the CDR2. The method behind the library was the immunoSEQ multiplex PCR assay. Drawn from immuneACCESS, this table holds only the in-frame rearrangements with V and J called that TCRdb kept. Clones are partly lost; checked studies trace under half to an unresolved V gene and leave the rest unexplained. The sample table records about 14,000 clones; approximately 29% of these occur just once. The top ten clones comprise 6.2% of the sample. A remark on this clone: The target of this receptor is not known. Base qualities are not at hand, and no much larger clone is one base apart.

Specimen: tumor tissue. Here the chain combines TRBV7-2 and TRBJ2-7; the D gene could be either TRBD1 or TRBD2, each agreeing at 5 bases. The source of this sequence is a human donor with diffuse large B-cell lymphoma. The CDR3 here reads CASSPVGALPHEQYF. The nucleotide sequence is TGTGCCAGCAGCCCGGTCGGGGCCCTACCCCACGAGCAGTACTTC.